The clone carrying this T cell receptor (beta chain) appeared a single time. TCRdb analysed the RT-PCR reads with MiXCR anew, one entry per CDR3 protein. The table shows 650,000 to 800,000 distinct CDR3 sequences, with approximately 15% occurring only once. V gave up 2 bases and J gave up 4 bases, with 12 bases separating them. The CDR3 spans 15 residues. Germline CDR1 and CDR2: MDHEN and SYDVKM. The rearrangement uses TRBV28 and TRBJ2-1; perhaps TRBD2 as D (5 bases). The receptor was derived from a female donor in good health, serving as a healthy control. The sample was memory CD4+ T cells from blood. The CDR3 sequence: CASSLERTVYNEQFF. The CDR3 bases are TGTGCCAGCAGTTTAGAGCGGACTGTTTACAATGAGCAGTTCTTC.